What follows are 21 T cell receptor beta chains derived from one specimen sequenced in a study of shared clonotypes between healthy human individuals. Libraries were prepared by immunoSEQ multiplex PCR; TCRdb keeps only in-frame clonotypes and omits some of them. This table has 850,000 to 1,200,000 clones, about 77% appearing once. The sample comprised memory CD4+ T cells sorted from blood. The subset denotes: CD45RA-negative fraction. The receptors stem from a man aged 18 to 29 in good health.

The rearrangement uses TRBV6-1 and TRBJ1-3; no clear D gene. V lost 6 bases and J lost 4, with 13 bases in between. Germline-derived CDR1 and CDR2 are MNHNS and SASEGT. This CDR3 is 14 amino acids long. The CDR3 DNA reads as TGTGCCAGCAGCGAAAGGGTAGCAGGAAACACCATATATTTT. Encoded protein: CASSERVAGNTIYF.

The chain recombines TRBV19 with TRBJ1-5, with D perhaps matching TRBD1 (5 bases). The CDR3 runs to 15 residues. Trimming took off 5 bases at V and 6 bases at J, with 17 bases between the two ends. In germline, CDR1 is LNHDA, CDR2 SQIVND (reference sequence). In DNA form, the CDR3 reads TGTGCCAGTAGTCGACAGTTTCTCGGCGGTCAGCCCCAGCATTTT. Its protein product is CASSRQFLGGQPQHF.

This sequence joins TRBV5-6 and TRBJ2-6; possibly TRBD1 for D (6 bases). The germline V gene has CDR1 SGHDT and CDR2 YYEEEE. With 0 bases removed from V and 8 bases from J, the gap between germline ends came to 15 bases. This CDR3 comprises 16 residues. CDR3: CASSLVEQGPSNVLTF. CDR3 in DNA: TGTGCCAGCAGCTTGGTGGAACAGGGCCCCTCCAACGTCCTGACTTTC.

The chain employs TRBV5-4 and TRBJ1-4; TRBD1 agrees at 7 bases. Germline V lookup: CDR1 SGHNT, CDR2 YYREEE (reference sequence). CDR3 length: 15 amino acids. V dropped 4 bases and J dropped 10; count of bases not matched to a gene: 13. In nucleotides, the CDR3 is TGTGCCAGCAGCCCAGGGGGGGGCCCTAGAGGAAAACTGTTTTTT. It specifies CASSPGGGPRGKLFF.

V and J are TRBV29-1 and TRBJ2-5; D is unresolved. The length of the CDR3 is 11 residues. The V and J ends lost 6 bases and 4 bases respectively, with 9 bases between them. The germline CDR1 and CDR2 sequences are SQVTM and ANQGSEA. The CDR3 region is CSVVKGETQYF. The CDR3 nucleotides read TGCAGCGTAGTCAAGGGAGAGACCCAGTACTTC.

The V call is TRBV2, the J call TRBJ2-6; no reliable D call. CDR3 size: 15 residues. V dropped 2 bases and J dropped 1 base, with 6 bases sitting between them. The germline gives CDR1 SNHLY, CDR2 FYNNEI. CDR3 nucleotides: TGTGCCAGCAGTGAATGGTCTTCTGGGGCCAACGTCCTGACTTTC. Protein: CASSEWSSGANVLTF.

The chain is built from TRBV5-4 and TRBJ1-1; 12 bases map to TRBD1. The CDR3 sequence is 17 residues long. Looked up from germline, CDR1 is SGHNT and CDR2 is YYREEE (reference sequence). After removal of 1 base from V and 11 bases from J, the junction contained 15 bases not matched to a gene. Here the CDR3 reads CASSLSVPGQGASKAFF. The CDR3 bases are TGTGCCAGCAGCTTGTCCGTCCCGGGACAGGGGGCTAGTAAGGCTTTCTTT.

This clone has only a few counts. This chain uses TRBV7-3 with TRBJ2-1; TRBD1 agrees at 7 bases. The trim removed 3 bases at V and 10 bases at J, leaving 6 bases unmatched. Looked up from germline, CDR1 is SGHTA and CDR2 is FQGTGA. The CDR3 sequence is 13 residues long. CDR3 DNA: TGTGCCAGCAGCTTCAGGGACAGTGGGGAGCAGTTCTTC. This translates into CASSFRDSGEQFF.

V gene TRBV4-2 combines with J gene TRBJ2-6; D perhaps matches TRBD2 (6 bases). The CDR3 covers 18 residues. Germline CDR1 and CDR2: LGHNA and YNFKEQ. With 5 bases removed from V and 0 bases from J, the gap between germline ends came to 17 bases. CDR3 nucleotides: TGTGCCAGCAGCAAAGGAGGGGTGATTCGCTCTGGGGCCAACGTCCTGACTTTC. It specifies CASSKGGVIRSGANVLTF.

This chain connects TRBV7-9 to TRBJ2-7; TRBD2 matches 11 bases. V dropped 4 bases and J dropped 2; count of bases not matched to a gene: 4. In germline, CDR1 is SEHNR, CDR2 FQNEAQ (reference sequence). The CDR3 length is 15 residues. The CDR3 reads CASSYLAGGPYEQYF. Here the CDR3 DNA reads TGTGCCAGCAGCTACCTAGCGGGGGGTCCCTACGAGCAGTACTTC.

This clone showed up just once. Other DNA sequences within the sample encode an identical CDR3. CDR3 sequence (DNA): TGCGCCAGCAGCTTGGGACAGGGTGGTGAAAAACTGTTTTTT. This gives the protein CASSLGQGGEKLFF. The chain has TRBV5-1 and TRBJ1-4; 7 bases align to TRBD1. The CDR3 consists of 14 residues. V dropped 0 bases and J dropped 7; count of bases not matched to a gene: 3. CDR1 is SGHRS, CDR2 YFSETQ, per germline. Using reference TRBV5-1 and TRBJ1-4 for the parts outside the CDR3, the full variable domain is KAGVTQTPRYLIKTRGQQVTLSCSPISGHRSVSWYQQTPGQGLQFLFEYFSETQRNKGNFPGRFSGRQFSNSRSEMNVSTLELGDSALYLCASSLGQGGEKLFFGSGTQLSVL.

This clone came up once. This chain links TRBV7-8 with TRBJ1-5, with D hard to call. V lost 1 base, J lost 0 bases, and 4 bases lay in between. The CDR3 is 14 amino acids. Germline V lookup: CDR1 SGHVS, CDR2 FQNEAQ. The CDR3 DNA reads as TGTGCCAGCAGCTTAGATCATAGCAATCAGCCCCAGCATTTT. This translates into CASSLDHSNQPQHF.

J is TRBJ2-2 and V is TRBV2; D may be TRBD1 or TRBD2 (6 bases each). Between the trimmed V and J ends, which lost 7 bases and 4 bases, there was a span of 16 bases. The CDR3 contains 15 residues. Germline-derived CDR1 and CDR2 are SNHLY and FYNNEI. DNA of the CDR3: TGTGCCAGCAAAAACGGGGGCGCGGGCACCGGGGAGCTGTTTTTT. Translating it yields CASKNGGAGTGELFF. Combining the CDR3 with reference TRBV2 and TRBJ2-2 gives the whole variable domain EPEVTQTPSHQVTQMGQEVILRCVPISNHLYFYWYRQILGQKVEFLVSFYNNEISEKSEIFDDQFSVERPDGSNFTLKIRSTKLEDSAMYFCASKNGGAGTGELFFGEGSRLTVL.

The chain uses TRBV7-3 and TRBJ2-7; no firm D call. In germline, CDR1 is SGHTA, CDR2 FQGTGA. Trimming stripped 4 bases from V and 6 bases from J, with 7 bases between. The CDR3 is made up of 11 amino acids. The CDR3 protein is CASSSNGEQYF. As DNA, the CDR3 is TGTGCCAGCAGCTCTAATGGCGAGCAGTACTTC.

In DNA form, the CDR3 reads TGTGCCAGCGGTCCGACAGGGGACTCCTACGAGCAGTACTTC. Protein product: CASGPTGDSYEQYF. The rearrangement joins TRBV6-5 to TRBJ2-7; 8 nucleotides match TRBD1. The J segment lost 0 bases and the V segment lost 8 bases, leaving 6 bases of the junction unmatched. Germline values: CDR1 MNHEY, CDR2 SVGAGI. The CDR3 has 14 residues.

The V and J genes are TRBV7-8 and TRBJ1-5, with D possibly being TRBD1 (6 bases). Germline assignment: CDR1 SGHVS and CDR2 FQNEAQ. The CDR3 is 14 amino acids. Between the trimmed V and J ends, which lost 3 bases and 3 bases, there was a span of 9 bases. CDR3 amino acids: CASSFGQFNQPQHF. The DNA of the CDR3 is TGTGCCAGCAGCTTCGGACAGTTCAATCAGCCCCAGCATTTT.

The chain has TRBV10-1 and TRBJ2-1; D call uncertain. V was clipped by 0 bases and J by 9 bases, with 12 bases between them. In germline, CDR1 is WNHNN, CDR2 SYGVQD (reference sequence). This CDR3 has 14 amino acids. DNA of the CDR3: TGCGCCAGCAGTGAGTCACTCCGTCGCCGTGAGCAGTTCTTC. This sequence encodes CASSESLRRREQFF.

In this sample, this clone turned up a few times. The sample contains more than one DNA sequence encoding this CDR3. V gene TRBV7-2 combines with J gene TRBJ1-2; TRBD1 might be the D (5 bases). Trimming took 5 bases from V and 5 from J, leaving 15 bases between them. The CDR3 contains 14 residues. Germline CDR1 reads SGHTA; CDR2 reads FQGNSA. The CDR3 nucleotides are TGTGCCAGCAGCCCCGGCACAGGATTTTATGGCTACACCTTC. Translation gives CASSPGTGFYGYTF.

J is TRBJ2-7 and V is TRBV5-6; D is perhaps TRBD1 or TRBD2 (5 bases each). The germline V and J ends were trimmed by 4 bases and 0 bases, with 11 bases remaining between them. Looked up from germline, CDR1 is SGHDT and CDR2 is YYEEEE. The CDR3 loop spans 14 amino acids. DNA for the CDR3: TGTGCCAGCAGCCAGGGACCCAACTCCTACGAGCAGTACTTC. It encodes CASSQGPNSYEQYF.

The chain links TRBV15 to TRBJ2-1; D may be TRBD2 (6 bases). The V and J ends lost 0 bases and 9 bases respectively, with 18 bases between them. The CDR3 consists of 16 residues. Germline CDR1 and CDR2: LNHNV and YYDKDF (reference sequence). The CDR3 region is CATSREPGVSLGEQFF. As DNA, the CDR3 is TGTGCCACCAGCAGAGAGCCGGGGGTTTCCCTCGGTGAGCAGTTCTTC.

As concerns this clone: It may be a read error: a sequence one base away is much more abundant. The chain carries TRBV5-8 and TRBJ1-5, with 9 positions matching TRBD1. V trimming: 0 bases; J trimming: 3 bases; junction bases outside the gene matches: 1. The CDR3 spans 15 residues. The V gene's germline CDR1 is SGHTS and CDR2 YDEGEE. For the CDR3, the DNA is TGTGCCAGCAGCTTGGGGGACAGGGACAATCAGCCCCAGCATTTT. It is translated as CASSLGDRDNQPQHF. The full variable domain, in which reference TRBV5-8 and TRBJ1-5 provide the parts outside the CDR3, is EAGVTQSPTHLIKTRGQQATLRCSPISGHTSVYWYQQALGLGLQFLLWYDEGEERNRGNFPPRFSGRQFPNYSSELNVNALELEDSALYLCASSLGDRDNQPQHFGDGTRLSIL.